The present T cell receptor beta chain was sequenced within a study of blood T cell repertoires in COVID-19. TCRdb keeps only in-frame clones here, not all; method: immunoSEQ multiplex PCR. This sample has 200,000 or so clones, with more than 75% found just once. Details on this clone: The same CDR3 arises from other DNA sequences in this sample as well.

Trimming stripped 1 base from V and 6 bases from J, with 6 bases between. The CDR3 covers 13 residues. The germline V gene encodes CDR1 SEHNR and CDR2 FQNEAQ (reference sequence). The receptor was isolated from a man under 40 in a cohort exposed to, infected with or recovered from COVID-19 (not recorded which). The source material was PBMCs or T cells enriched from blood (not recorded which). The rearrangement joins TRBV7-9 to TRBJ2-2, with D uncertain. Here the CDR3 DNA reads TGTGCCAGCAGCTTAGGTTCTGCCGGGGAGCTGTTTTTT. It translates to CASSLGSAGELFF.